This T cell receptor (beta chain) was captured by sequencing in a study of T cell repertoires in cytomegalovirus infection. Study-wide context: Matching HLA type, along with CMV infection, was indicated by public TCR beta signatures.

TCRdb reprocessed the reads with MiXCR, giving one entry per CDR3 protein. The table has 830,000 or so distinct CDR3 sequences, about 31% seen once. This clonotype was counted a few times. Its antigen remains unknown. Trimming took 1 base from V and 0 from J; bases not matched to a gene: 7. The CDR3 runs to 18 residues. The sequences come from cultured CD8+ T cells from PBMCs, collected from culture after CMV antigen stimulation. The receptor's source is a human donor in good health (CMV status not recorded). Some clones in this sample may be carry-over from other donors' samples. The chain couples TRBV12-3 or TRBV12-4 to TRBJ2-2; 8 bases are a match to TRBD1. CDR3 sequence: CASSLGVGRGPNTGELFF. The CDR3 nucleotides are TGTGCCAGCAGTTTAGGGGTTGGCAGGGGGCCGAACACCGGGGAGCTGTTTTTT.